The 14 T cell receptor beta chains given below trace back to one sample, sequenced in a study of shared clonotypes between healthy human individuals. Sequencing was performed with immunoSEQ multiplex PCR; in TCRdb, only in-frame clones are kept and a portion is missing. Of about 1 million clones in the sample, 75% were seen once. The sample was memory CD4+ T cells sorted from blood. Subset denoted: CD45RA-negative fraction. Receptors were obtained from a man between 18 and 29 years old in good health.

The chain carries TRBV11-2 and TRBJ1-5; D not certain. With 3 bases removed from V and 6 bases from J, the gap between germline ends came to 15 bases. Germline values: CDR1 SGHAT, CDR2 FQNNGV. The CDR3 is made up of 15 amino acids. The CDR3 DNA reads TGTGCCAGCAGCTTTAATCTTGGGAAGGGTCAGCCCCAGCATTTT. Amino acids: CASSFNLGKGQPQHF.

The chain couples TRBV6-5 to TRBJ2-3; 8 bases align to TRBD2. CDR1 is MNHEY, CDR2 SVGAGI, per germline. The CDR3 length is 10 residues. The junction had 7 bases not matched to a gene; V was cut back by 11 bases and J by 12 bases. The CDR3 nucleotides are TGTGCCGTTCTGGGACTAGTACAGTATTTT. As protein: CAVLGLVQYF.

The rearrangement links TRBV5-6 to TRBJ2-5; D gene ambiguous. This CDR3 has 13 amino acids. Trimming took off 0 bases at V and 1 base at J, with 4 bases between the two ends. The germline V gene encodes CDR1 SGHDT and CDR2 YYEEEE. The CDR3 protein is CASSLGSQETQYF. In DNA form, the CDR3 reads TGTGCCAGCAGCTTGGGGTCCCAAGAGACCCAGTACTTC. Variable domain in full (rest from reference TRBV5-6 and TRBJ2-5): DAGVTQSPTHLIKTRGQQVTLRCSPKSGHDTVSWYQQALGQGPQFIFQYYEEEERQRGNFPDRFSGHQFPNYSSELNVNALLLGDSALYLCASSLGSQETQYFGPGTRLLVL.

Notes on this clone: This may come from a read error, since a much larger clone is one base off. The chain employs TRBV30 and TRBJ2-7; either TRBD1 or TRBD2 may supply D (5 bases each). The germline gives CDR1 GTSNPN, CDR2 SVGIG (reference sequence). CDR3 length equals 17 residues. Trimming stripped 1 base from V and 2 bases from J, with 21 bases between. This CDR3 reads CAWSEVAHWGSPYEQYF. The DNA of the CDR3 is TGTGCCTGGAGTGAGGTAGCACATTGGGGGAGTCCCTACGAGCAGTACTTC.

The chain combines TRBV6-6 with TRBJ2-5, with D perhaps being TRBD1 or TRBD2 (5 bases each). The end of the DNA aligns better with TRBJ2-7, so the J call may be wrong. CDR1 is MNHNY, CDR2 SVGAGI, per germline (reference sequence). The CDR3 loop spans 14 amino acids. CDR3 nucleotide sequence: TGTGCCAGCAGTCGAGGGACGGTTGACTACGAGCAGTACTTC. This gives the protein CASSRGTVDYEQYF.

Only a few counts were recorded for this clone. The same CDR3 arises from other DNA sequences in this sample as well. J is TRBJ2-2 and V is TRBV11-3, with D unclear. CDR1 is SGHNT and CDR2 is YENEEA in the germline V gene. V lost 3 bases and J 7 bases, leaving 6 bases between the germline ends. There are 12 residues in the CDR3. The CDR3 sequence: CASSLDLGELFF. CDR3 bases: TGTGCCAGCAGCTTGGATCTCGGGGAGCTGTTTTTT.

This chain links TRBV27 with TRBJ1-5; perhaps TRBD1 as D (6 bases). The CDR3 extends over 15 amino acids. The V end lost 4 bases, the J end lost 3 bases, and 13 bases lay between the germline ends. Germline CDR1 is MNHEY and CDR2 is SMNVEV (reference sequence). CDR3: CASSSSQGNNQPQHF. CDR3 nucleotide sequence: TGTGCCAGCAGTTCCTCACAGGGTAACAATCAGCCCCAGCATTTT.

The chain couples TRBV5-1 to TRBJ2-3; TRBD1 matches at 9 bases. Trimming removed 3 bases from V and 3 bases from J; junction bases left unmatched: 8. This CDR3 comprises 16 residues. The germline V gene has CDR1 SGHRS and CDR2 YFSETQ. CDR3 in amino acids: CASSSRGQGFTDTQYF. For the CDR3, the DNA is TGCGCCAGCAGCTCTCGAGGACAGGGGTTTACAGATACGCAGTATTTT.

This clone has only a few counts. The CDR3 sequence is CASGGRVGNNSPLHF. As DNA, the CDR3 is TGTGCCAGCGGGGGCAGGGTAGGGAATAATTCACCCCTCCACTTT. The genes are TRBV6-1 and TRBJ1-6, with TRBD1 as a possible D gene (6 bases). Per the germline V gene, CDR1 is MNHNS and CDR2 is SASEGT. Trimming removed 8 bases at V and 5 bases at J, with 16 bases between. The CDR3 spans 15 residues.

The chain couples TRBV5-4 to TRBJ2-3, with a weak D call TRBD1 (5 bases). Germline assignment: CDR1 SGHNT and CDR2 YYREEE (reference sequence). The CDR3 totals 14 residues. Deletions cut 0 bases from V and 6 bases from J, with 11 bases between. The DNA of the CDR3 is TGTGCCAGCAGCTTGGGTCAGGGTGGCGATACGCAGTATTTT. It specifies CASSLGQGGDTQYF. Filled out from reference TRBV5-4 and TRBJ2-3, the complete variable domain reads ETGVTQSPTHLIKTRGQQVTLRCSSQSGHNTVSWYQQALGQGPQFIFQYYREEENGRGNFPPRFSGLQFPNYSSELNVNALELDDSALYLCASSLGQGGDTQYFGPGTRLTVL.

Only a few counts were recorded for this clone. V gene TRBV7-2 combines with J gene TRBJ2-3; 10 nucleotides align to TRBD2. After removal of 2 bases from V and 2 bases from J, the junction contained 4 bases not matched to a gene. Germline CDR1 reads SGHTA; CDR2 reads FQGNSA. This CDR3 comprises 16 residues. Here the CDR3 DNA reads TGTGCCAGCAGCTTAACTAGCGGGACATACACAGATACGCAGTATTTT. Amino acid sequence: CASSLTSGTYTDTQYF.

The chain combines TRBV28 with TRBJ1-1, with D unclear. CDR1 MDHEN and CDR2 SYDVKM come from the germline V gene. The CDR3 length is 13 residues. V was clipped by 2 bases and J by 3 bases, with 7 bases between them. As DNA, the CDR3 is TGTGCCAGCAGTTTAACCGAGGACACTGAAGCTTTCTTT. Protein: CASSLTEDTEAFF.

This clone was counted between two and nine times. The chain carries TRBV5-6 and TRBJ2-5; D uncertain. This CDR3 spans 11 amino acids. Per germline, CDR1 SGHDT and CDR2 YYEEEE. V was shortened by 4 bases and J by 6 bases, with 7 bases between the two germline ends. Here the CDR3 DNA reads TGTGCCAGCAGCCGAGAGAAGACCCAGTACTTC. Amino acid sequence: CASSREKTQYF.

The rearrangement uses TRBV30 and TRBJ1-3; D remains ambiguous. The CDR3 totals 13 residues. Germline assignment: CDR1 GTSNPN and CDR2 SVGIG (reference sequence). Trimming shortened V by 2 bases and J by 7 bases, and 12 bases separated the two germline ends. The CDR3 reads CAWSSNLFNTIYF. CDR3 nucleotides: TGTGCCTGGAGTTCTAACCTTTTCAACACCATATATTTT.